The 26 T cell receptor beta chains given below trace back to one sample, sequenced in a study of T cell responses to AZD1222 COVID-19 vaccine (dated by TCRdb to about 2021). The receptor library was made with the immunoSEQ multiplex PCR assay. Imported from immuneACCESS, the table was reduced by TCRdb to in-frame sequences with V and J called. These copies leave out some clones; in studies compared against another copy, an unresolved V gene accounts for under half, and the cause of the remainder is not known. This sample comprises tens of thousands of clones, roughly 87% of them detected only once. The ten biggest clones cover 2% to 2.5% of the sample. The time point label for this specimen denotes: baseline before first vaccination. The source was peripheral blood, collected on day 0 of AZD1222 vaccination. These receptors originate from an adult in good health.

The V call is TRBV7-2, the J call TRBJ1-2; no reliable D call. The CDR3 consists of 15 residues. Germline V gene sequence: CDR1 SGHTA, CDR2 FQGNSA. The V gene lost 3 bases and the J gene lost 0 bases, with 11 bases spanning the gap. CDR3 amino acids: CASSFGVLANYGYTF. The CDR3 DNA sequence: TGTGCCAGCAGCTTCGGGGTCTTAGCTAACTATGGCTACACCTTC.

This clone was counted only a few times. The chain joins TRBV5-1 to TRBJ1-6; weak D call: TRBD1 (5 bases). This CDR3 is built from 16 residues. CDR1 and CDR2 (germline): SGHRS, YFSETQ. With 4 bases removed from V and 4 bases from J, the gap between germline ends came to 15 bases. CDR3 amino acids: CASSLEGRGYNSPLHF. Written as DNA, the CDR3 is TGCGCCAGCAGCCTCGAGGGGCGGGGATATAATTCACCCCTCCACTTT.

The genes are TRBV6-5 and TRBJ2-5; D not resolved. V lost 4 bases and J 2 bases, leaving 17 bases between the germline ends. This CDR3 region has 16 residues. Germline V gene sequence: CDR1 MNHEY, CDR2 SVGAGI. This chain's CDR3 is CASSFTFAGPQETQYF. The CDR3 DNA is TGTGCCAGCAGTTTCACCTTCGCCGGACCTCAAGAGACCCAGTACTTC.

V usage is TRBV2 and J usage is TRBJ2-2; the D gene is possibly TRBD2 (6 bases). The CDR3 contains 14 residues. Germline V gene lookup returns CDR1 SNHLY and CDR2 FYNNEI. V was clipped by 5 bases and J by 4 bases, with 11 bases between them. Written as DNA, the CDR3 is TGTGCCAGCAGTTGGGGGGAGGCCACCGGGGAGCTGTTTTTT. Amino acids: CASSWGEATGELFF.

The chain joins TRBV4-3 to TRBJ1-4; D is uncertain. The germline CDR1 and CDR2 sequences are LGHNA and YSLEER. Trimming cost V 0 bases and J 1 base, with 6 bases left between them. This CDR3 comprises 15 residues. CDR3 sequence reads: CASSQDELTNEKLFF. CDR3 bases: TGCGCCAGCAGCCAAGATGAGTTAACTAATGAAAAACTGTTTTTT.

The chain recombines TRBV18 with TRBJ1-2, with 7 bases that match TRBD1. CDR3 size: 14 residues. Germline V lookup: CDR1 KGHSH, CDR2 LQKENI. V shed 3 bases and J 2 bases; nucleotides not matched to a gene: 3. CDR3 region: CASSPGGQNYGYTF. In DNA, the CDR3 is TGTGCCAGCTCACCGGGGGGACAGAACTATGGCTACACCTTC.

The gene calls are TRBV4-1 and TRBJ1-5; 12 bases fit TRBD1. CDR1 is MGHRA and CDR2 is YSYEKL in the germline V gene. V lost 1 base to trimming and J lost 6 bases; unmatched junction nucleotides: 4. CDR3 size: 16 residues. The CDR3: CASSQAGTGGFQPQHF. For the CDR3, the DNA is TGCGCCAGCAGCCAAGCCGGGACAGGGGGCTTTCAGCCCCAGCATTTT.

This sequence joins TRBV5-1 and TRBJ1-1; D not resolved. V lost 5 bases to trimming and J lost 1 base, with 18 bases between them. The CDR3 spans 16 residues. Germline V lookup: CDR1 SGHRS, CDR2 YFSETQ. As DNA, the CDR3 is TGCGCCAGCAGTAGGATTGTAAGCGGCGGGAACACTGAAGCTTTCTTT. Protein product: CASSRIVSGGNTEAFF.

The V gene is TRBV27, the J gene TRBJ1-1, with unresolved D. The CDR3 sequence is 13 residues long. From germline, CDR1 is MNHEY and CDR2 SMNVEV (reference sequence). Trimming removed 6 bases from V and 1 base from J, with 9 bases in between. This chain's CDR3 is CASSPTPNTEAFF. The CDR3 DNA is TGTGCCAGCAGCCCGACACCGAACACTGAAGCTTTCTTT.

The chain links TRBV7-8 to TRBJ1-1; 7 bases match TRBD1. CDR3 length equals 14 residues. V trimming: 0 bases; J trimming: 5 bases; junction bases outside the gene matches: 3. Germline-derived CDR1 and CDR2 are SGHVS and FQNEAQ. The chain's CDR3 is CASSLAQGYTEAFF. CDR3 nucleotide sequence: TGTGCCAGCAGCTTAGCACAGGGGTATACTGAAGCTTTCTTT.

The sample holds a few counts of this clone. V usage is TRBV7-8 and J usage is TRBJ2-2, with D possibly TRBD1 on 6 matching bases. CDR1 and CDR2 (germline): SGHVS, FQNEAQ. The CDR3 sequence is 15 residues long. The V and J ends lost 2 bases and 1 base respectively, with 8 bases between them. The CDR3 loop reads CASSLLDRNTGELFF. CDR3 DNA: TGTGCCAGCAGCTTACTGGACAGGAACACCGGGGAGCTGTTTTTT.

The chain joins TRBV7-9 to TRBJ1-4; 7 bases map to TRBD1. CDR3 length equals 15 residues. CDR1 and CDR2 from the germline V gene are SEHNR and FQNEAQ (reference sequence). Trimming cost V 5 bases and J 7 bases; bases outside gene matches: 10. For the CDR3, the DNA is TGTGCCAGCAGCCCATACGGGACAGTTCCTGAAAAACTGTTTTTT. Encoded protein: CASSPYGTVPEKLFF.

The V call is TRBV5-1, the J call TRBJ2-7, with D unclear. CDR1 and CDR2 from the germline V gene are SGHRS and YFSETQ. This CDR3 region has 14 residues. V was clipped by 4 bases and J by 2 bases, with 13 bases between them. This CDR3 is CASSPNMVPYEQYF. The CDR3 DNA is TGCGCCAGCAGCCCAAACATGGTCCCCTACGAGCAGTACTTC. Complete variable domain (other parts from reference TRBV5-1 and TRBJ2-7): KAGVTQTPRYLIKTRGQQVTLSCSPISGHRSVSWYQQTPGQGLQFLFEYFSETQRNKGNFPGRFSGRQFSNSRSEMNVSTLELGDSALYLCASSPNMVPYEQYFGPGTRLTVT.

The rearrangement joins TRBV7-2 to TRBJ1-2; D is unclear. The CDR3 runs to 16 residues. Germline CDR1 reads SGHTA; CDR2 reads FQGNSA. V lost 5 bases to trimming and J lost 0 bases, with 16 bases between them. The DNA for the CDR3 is TGTGCCAGCAGCAAGGACGGCGGAGGAACTAACTATGGCTACACCTTC. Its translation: CASSKDGGGTNYGYTF.

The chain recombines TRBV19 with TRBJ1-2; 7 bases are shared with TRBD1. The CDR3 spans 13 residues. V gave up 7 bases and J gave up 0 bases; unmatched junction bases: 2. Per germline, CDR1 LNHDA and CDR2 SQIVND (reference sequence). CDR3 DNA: TGTGCCAGTACGAGGGGGCCTAACTATGGCTACACCTTC. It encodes CASTRGPNYGYTF.

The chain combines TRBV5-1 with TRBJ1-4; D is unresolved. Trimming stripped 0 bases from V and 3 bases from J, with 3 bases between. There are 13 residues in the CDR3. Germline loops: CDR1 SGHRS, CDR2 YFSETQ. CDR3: CASSLGPNEKLFF. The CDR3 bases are TGCGCCAGCAGCTTGGGCCCTAATGAAAAACTGTTTTTT.

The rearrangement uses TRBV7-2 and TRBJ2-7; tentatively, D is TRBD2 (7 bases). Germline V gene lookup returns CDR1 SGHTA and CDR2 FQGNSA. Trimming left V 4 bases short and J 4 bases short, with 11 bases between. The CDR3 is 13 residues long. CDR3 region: CASSWGGRYEQYF. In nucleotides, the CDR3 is TGTGCCAGCAGCTGGGGGGGCAGGTACGAGCAGTACTTC.

CDR3 coding DNA: TGTGCCAGCTCACCAACCGGGGGCGATCAGCCCCAGCATTTT. Protein product: CASSPTGGDQPQHF. The chain links TRBV18 to TRBJ1-5; a possible D gene is TRBD1 (6 bases). V was clipped by 2 bases and J by 5 bases, with 10 bases between them. This CDR3 has 14 amino acids. Germline lookup yields CDR1 KGHSH and CDR2 LQKENI.

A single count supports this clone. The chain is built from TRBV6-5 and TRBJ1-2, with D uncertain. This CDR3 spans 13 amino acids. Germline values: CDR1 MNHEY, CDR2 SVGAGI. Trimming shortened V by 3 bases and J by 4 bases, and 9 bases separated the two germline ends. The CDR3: CASSYHLGYGYTF. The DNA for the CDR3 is TGTGCCAGCAGTTATCACCTGGGCTATGGCTACACCTTC.

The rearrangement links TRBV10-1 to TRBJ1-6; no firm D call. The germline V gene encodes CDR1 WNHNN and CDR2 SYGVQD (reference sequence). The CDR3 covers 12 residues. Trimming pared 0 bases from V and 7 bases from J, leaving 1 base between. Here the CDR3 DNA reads TGCGCCAGCAGTGAGTCAAATTCACCCCTCCACTTT. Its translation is CASSESNSPLHF.

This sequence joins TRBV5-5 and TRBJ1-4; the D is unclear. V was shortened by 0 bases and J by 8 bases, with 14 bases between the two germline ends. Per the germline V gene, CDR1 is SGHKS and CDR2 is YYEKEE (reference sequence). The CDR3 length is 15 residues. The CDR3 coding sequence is TGTGCCAGCAGCTTGGGACGAGGGTCTGGGGAAAAACTGTTTTTT. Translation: CASSLGRGSGEKLFF.

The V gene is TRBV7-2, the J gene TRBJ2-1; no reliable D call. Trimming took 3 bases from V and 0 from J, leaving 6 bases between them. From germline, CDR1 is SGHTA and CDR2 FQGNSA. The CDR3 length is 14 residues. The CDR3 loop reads CASSFQSSYNEQFF. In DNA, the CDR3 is TGTGCCAGCAGCTTTCAAAGCTCCTACAATGAGCAGTTCTTC.

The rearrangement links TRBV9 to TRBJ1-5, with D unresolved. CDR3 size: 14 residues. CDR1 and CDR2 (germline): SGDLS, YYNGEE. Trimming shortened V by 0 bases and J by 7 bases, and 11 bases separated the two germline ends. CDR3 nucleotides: TGTGCCAGCAGCGTAGGAGGTGTAGGGCAGCCCCAGCATTTT. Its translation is CASSVGGVGQPQHF. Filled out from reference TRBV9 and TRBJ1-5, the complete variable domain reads DSGVTQTPKHLITATGQRVTLRCSPRSGDLSVYWYQQSLDQGLQFLIQYYNGEERAKGNILERFSAQQFPDLHSELNLSSLELGDSALYFCASSVGGVGQPQHFGDGTRLSIL.

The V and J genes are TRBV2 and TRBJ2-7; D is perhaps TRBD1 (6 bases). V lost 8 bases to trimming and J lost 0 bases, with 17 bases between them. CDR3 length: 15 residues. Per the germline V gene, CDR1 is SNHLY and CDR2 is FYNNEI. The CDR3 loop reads CASQFRDTGSYEQYF. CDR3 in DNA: TGTGCCAGCCAATTCCGGGACACGGGCTCCTACGAGCAGTACTTC.

This CDR3 reads CASSPSGVNQPQHF. The CDR3 DNA is TGTGCCAGCAGCCCCAGTGGCGTAAATCAGCCCCAGCATTTT. This chain connects TRBV7-9 to TRBJ1-5; D call uncertain. V gave up 5 bases and J gave up 4 bases, with 12 bases separating them. The CDR3 extends over 14 amino acids. Per the germline V gene, CDR1 is SEHNR and CDR2 is FQNEAQ (reference sequence). Full variable domain (remainder filled in from reference TRBV7-9 and TRBJ1-5): DTGVSQNPRHKITKRGQNVTFRCDPISEHNRLYWYRQTLGQGPEFLTYFQNEAQLEKSRLLSDRFSAERPKGSFSTLEIQRTEQGDSAMYLCASSPSGVNQPQHFGDGTRLSIL.

The CDR3 loop reads CASSQLASSGANVLTF. DNA for the CDR3: TGTGCCAGCTCACAACTCGCCAGCTCTGGGGCCAACGTCCTGACTTTC. This chain joins TRBV18 and TRBJ2-6; D is undetermined. The CDR3 covers 16 residues. Trimming pared 4 bases from V and 0 bases from J, leaving 10 bases between. Per germline, CDR1 KGHSH and CDR2 LQKENI.